The 12 T cell receptor beta chains below all came from one sample that was sequenced in a study of T cell responses to AZD1222 COVID-19 vaccine. The method was immunoSEQ multiplex PCR; TCRdb's version includes in-frame clones alone and lacks a portion of them. The sample yields 150,000 or so clones, around nine tenths seen once. Source: peripheral blood, taken after recovery from COVID-19. These receptors all come from an adult who had recovered from COVID-19.

CDR3 residues: CASSLSPWGRVTSSGRGEQFF. CDR3 sequence (DNA): TGTGCCAGCAGTTTATCCCCCTGGGGCAGGGTTACGTCTAGCGGGAGAGGGGAGCAGTTCTTC. The genes are TRBV28 and TRBJ2-1; TRBD2 agrees at 10 bases. V lost 1 base, J lost 10 bases, and 25 bases stayed unmatched. The germline V gene encodes CDR1 MDHEN and CDR2 SYDVKM. The CDR3 extends over 21 amino acids.

The genes are TRBV21-1 and TRBJ1-3; the table's D call of TRBD1 was not tested on the DNA. TRBV21-1 is an annotated pseudogene. The CDR3 loop spans 15 amino acids. CDR3 region: CASSDTESSGNTIYF. The CDR3 DNA is TGTGCCAGCAGCGACACAGAGAGCTCTGGAAACACCATATATTTT.

This chain uses TRBV2 with TRBJ1-2; possibly TRBD1 for D (5 bases). In germline, CDR1 is SNHLY, CDR2 FYNNEI. The CDR3 loop spans 14 amino acids. The V gene lost 5 bases and the J gene lost 7 bases, with 17 bases spanning the gap. The CDR3 DNA reads as TGTGCCAGCAGTCTCAAGCAGGGTTTGGTTGGCTACACCTTC. Protein sequence: CASSLKQGLVGYTF.

V gene TRBV6-1 combines with J gene TRBJ1-3, with no clear D. The CDR3 is 14 residues long. Trimming shortened V by 2 bases and J by 0 bases, and 5 bases separated the two germline ends. Germline V CDR1 and CDR2: MNHNS, SASEGT. CDR3 DNA: TGTGCCAGCAGTGAATGGAGCTCTGGAAACACCATATATTTT. Encoded protein: CASSEWSSGNTIYF.

This chain joins TRBV18 and TRBJ1-2; TRBD1 matches at 8 bases. The germline V gene encodes CDR1 KGHSH and CDR2 LQKENI. The CDR3 contains 13 residues. The J segment lost 4 bases and the V segment lost 6 bases, leaving 4 bases of the junction unmatched. CDR3 sequence (DNA): TGTGCCAGCTCGTCGGGACAGGTCTATGGCTACACCTTC. It translates to CASSSGQVYGYTF.

The chain links TRBV14 to TRBJ2-2; D call uncertain. Germline V gene sequence: CDR1 SGHDN, CDR2 FVKESK. CDR3 length: 15 residues. V was clipped by 1 base and J by 6 bases, with 12 bases between them. CDR3 in DNA: TGTGCCAGCAGCCAAGGGGCAGTAAGCTCCGGGGAGCTGTTTTTT. Protein product: CASSQGAVSSGELFF.

This clone was seen only once. The V gene is TRBV15, the J gene TRBJ1-1; D is unclear. V shed 0 bases and J shed 4 bases, with 9 bases lying between them. CDR3 length equals 14 residues. Germline CDR1 and CDR2: LNHNV and YYDKDF (reference sequence). The chain's CDR3 is CATSRDIPGTEAFF. CDR3 coding DNA: TGTGCCACCAGCAGAGATATCCCAGGCACTGAAGCTTTCTTT.

The chain recombines TRBV6-4 with TRBJ1-5, with D unresolved. The CDR3 loop spans 14 amino acids. Looked up from germline, CDR1 is MRHNA and CDR2 is SNTAGT. V lost 3 bases to trimming and J lost 0 bases, with 6 bases between them. CDR3 in DNA: TGTGCCAGCAGTGATGACCATAGCAATCAGCCCCAGCATTTT. Amino acids: CASSDDHSNQPQHF.

In its sample, this clone ranks as medium-sized. This sequence joins TRBV28 and TRBJ2-2; no definite D call. This CDR3 has 11 amino acids. Germline V gives CDR1 MDHEN, CDR2 SYDVKM. V was clipped by 10 bases and J by 8 bases, with 11 bases between them. The CDR3 DNA reads TGTGCCACCGCGTGGACGGGGGAGCTGTTTTTT. It specifies CATAWTGELFF. Based on the CDR3 plus reference TRBV28 and TRBJ2-2, the full variable domain is DVKVTQSSRYLVKRTGEKVFLECVQDMDHENMFWYRQDPGLGLRLIYFSYDVKMKEKGDIPEGYSVSREKKERFSLILESASTNQTSMYLCATAWTGELFFGEGSRLTVL.

This clone was recorded once. This chain connects TRBV5-1 to TRBJ2-7; D is perhaps TRBD1 or TRBD2 (5 bases each). V was clipped by 0 bases and J by 3 bases, with 10 bases between them. This CDR3 region has 14 residues. From germline, CDR1 is SGHRS and CDR2 YFSETQ. CDR3 bases: TGCGCCAGCAGCTTGGGATTTGGGGGCTACGAGCAGTACTTC. It encodes CASSLGFGGYEQYF.

J is TRBJ1-2 and V is TRBV27, with D possibly TRBD1 on 5 matching bases. V lost 2 bases to trimming and J lost 6 bases, with 10 bases between them. Germline lookup yields CDR1 MNHEY and CDR2 SMNVEV (reference sequence). There are 13 residues in the CDR3. The chain's CDR3 is CASSLNSGHGYTF. The CDR3 DNA follows: TGTGCCAGCAGTTTAAACTCGGGACATGGCTACACCTTC.

This chain uses TRBV19 with TRBJ2-1, with 9 bases aligning to TRBD2. V was pared by 5 bases and J by 7 bases, with 12 bases of the junction left unmatched. Germline-derived CDR1 and CDR2 are LNHDA and SQIVND (reference sequence). The CDR3 spans 16 residues. CDR3 bases: TGTGCCAGTAGTTACGCGGGGGGGACCTCAAGGAATGAGCAGTTCTTC. It encodes CASSYAGGTSRNEQFF.